These T cell receptor beta chains were read from a single sample in a study of blood T cell repertoires in COVID-19. Here immunoSEQ multiplex PCR was the method, and the copy in TCRdb shows in-frame clones only, minus some. Of fewer than 250,000 clones in the sample, approximately 88% were seen once. The sequenced material came from PBMCs or T cells enriched from blood (not recorded which). Every receptor here comes from a young woman who had been exposed to COVID-19. Both conserved end residues are part of each CDR3. A D gene is named only where the DNA matches it firmly. Clone size is given for some rows only: seen once, a few or many times, or a class if the clone is expanded.

. | TRBJ1-1 | TRBV28 | once | CASRGGTLEAFF | TGTGCCAGCAGAGGGGGAACACTAGAAGCTTTCTTT
TRBD1 | TRBJ2-1 | TRBV7-9 | . | CASSVRTGTVAYNEQFF | TGTGCCAGCAGCGTTCGAACCGGGACAGTAGCCTACAATGAGCAGTTCTTC
TRBD2 | TRBJ2-2 | TRBV29-1 | . | CSVEKRENTGELFF | TGCAGCGTTGAAAAGCGGGAGAACACCGGGGAGCTGTTTTTT
. | TRBJ1-6 | TRBV4-1 | . | CASSQAGTFNFNSPLHF | TGCGCCAGCAGCCAAGCCGGGACTTTTAATTTTAATTCACCCCTCCACTTT
. | TRBJ2-4 | TRBV6-5 | . | CASSYSRGAKNIQYF | TGTGCCAGCAGTTACTCACGGGGAGCCAAAAACATTCAGTACTTC
. | TRBJ2-1 | TRBV14 | . | CASSRMGSYNEQFF | TGTGCCAGCAGCAGGATGGGGAGCTACAATGAGCAGTTCTTC
TRBD2 | TRBJ2-2 | TRBV2 | . | CASSAHRGGYEGSTGELFF | TGTGCCAGCAGTGCACATCGGGGGGGGTACGAAGGTAGCACCGGGGAGCTGTTTTTT
TRBD2 | TRBJ2-7 | TRBV30 | . | CAWRWPGAGGREQYF | TGTGCCTGGAGGTGGCCTGGAGCGGGAGGAAGAGAGCAGTACTTC
TRBD2 | TRBJ2-3 | TRBV11-2 | . | CASSLYGTSIPDTQYF | TGTGCCAGCAGCTTATATGGGACTAGCATACCGGATACGCAGTATTTT
. | TRBJ2-5 | TRBV9 | . | CASSVRDQIQETQYF | TGTGCCAGCAGCGTGCGGGACCAAATTCAAGAGACCCAGTACTTC
. | TRBJ1-4 | TRBV10-3 | . | CAISEQGREKLFF | TGTGCCATCAGTGAGCAGGGAAGGGAAAAACTGTTTTTT
. | TRBJ1-2 | TRBV7-6 | . | CASSLAGKNYGYTF | TGTGCCAGCAGCTTAGCGGGCAAAAACTATGGCTACACCTTC
. | TRBJ1-5 | TRBV5-4 | . | CASSFGGTQPQHF | TGTGCCAGCAGCTTCGGCGGGACTCAGCCCCAGCATTTT
TRBD1 | TRBJ1-1 | TRBV6-5 | . | CASSYGTGGTQAFF | TGTGCCAGCAGTTACGGGACAGGGGGCACCCAAGCTTTCTTT
TRBD2 | TRBJ2-3 | TRBV11-2 | . | CASSLGTSGMADTQYF | TGTGCCAGCAGCCTCGGGACTAGCGGGATGGCAGATACGCAGTATTTT
TRBD2 | TRBJ2-7 | TRBV10-3 | . | CAISNPGLAGGPLVYEQYF | TGTGCCATCAGCAATCCCGGACTAGCGGGAGGCCCCTTGGTATACGAGCAGTACTTC
TRBD2 | TRBJ2-3 | TRBV4-2 | . | CASSQAGTSVADTQYF | TGTGCCAGCAGCCAAGCCGGGACTAGTGTCGCAGATACGCAGTATTTT
. | TRBJ1-4 | TRBV27 | . | CASSPTSWPGGEKLFF | TGTGCCAGCAGCCCCACTTCGTGGCCAGGTGGTGAAAAACTGTTTTTT
. | TRBJ2-7 | TRBV6-1 | few | CASSEAMLATYEQYF | TGTGCCAGCAGTGAAGCGATGCTAGCGACCTACGAGCAGTACTTC
TRBD1 | TRBJ1-5 | TRBV27 | once | CASSHLDRGLFDGPSDQPQHF | TGTGCCAGCAGTCACCTAGACAGGGGGCTTTTTGATGGACCCAGCGATCAGCCCCAGCATTTT
TRBD1 | TRBJ1-1 | TRBV4-1 | . | CASSQPGQGNTEAFF | TGCGCCAGCAGCCAACCCGGACAGGGCAACACTGAAGCTTTCTTT
TRBD2 | TRBJ2-7 | TRBV15 | . | CATSRVWREGHEQYF | TGTGCCACCAGCCGCGTTTGGCGGGAGGGCCATGAGCAGTACTTC
TRBD2 | TRBJ2-1 | TRBV5-1 | . | CASSSTGTRTSYNEQFF | TGCGCCAGCAGCTCCACCGGGACTAGGACTTCTTACAATGAGCAGTTCTTC
TRBD1 | TRBJ1-1 | TRBV28 | . | CASSATQGRNTEAFF | TGTGCCAGCAGTGCCACACAGGGGAGAAACACTGAAGCTTTCTTT
TRBD1 | TRBJ1-3 | TRBV29-1 | . | CSVAQGAGGNTIYF | TGCAGCGTTGCCCAGGGGGCGGGAGGAAACACCATATATTTT